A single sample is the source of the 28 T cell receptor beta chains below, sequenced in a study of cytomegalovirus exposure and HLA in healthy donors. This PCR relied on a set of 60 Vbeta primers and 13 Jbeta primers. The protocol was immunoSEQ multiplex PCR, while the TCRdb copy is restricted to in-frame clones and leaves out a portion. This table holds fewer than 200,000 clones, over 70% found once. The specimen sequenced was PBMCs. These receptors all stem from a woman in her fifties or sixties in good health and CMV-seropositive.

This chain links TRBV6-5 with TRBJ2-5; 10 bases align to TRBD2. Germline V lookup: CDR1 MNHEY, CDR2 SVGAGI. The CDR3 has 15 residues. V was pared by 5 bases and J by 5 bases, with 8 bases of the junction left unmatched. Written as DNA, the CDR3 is TGTGCCAGCAGTACGAGCGGGGGGGTGTCGGAGACCCAGTACTTC. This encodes CASSTSGGVSETQYF.

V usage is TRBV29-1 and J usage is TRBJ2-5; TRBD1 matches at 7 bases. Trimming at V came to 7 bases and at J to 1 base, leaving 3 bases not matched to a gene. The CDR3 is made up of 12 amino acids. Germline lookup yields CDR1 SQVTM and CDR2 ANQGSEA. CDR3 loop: CSADRAQETQYF. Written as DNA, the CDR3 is TGCAGCGCCGACAGGGCCCAAGAGACCCAGTACTTC.

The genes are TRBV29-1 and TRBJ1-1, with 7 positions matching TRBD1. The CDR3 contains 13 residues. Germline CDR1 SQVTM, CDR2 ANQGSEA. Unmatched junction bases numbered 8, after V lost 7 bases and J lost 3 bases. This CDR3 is CSGLDREYTEAFF. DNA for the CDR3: TGCAGCGGGCTTGACAGGGAATACACTGAAGCTTTCTTT.

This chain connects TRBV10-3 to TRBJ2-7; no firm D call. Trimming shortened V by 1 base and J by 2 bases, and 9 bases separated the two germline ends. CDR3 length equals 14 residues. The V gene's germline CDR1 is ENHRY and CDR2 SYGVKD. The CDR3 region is CAISEWADPYEQYF. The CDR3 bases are TGTGCCATCAGTGAGTGGGCAGACCCCTACGAGCAGTACTTC.

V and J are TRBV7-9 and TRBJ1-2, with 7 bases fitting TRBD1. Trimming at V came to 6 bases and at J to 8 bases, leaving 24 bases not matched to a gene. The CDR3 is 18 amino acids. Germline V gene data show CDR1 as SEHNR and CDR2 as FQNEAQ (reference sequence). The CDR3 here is CASSYAGQQRQLFSGYTF. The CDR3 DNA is TGTGCCAGCAGTTACGCGGGACAGCAAAGACAGTTATTCTCGGGCTACACCTTC. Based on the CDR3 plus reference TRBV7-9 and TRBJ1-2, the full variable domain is DTGVSQNPRHKITKRGQNVTFRCDPISEHNRLYWYRQTLGQGPEFLTYFQNEAQLEKSRLLSDRFSAERPKGSFSTLEIQRTEQGDSAMYLCASSYAGQQRQLFSGYTFGSGTRLTVV.

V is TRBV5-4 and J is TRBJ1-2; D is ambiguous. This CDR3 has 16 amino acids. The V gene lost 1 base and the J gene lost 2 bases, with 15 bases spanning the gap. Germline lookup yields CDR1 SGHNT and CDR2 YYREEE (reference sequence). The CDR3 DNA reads TGTGCCAGCAGCTTGAGACTGGATTCCGCCAACTATGGCTACACCTTC. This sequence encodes CASSLRLDSANYGYTF.

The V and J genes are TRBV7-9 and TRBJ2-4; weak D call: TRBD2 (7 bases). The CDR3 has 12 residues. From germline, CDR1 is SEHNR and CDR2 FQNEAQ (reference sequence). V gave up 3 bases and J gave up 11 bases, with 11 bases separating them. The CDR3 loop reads CASSFGGRLQYF. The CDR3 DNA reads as TGTGCCAGCAGCTTCGGGGGGCGTCTTCAGTACTTC.

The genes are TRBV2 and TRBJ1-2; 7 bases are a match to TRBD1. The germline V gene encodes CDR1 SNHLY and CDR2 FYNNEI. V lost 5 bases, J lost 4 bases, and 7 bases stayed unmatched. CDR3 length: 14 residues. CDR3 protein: CASSQTGFIYGYTF. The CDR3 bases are TGTGCCAGCAGTCAGACAGGGTTTATCTATGGCTACACCTTC.

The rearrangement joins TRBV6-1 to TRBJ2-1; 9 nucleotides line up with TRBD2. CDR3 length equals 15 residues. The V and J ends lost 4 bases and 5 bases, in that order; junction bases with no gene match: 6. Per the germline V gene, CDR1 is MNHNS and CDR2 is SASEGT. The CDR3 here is CASSGRGGPHNEQFF. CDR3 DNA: TGTGCCAGCAGTGGGCGGGGGGGCCCACACAATGAGCAGTTCTTC.

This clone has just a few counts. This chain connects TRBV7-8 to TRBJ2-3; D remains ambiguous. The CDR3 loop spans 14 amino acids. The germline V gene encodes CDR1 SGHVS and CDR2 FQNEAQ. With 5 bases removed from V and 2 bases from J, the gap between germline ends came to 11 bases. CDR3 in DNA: TGTGCCAGCAGCGGGCGCCCATACACAGATACGCAGTATTTT. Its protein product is CASSGRPYTDTQYF.

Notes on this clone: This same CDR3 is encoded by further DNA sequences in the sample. Here the CDR3 DNA reads TGCGCCAGCAGGTTTACAGGGGGTCCCTACGAGCAGTACTTC. Its protein product is CASRFTGGPYEQYF. The rearrangement uses TRBV5-1 and TRBJ2-7; 8 nucleotides match TRBD1. Germline CDR1 SGHRS, CDR2 YFSETQ. The trim removed 5 bases at V and 2 bases at J, leaving 6 bases unmatched. This CDR3 is 14 amino acids long. Full variable domain (rest looked up from reference TRBV5-1 and TRBJ2-7): KAGVTQTPRYLIKTRGQQVTLSCSPISGHRSVSWYQQTPGQGLQFLFEYFSETQRNKGNFPGRFSGRQFSNSRSEMNVSTLELGDSALYLCASRFTGGPYEQYFGPGTRLTVT.

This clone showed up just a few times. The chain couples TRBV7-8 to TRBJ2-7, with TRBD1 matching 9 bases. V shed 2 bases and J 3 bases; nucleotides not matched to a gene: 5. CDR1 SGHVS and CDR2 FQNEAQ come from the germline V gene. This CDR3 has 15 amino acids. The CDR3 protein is CASSLTGTGNYEQYF. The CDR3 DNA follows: TGTGCCAGCAGCTTAACCGGGACAGGGAACTACGAGCAGTACTTC.

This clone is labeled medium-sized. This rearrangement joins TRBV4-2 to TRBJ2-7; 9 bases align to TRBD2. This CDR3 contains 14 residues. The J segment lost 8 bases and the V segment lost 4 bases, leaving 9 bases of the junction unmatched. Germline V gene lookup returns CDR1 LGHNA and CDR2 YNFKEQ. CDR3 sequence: CASSPTSGLGQQYF. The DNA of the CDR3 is TGTGCCAGCAGCCCGACTAGCGGTTTAGGTCAGCAGTACTTC.

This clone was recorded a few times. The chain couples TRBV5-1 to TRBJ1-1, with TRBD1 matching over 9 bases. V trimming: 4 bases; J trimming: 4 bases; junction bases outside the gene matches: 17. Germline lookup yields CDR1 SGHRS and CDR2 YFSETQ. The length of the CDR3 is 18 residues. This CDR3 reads CASSTYGQGNLLGTEAFF. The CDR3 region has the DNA TGCGCCAGCAGCACCTATGGACAGGGGAATCTCTTGGGCACTGAAGCTTTCTTT.

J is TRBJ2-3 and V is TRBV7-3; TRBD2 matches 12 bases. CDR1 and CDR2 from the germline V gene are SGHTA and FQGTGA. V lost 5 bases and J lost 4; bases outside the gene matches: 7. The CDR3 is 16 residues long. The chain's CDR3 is CASSPGTSGFPDTQYF. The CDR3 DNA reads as TGTGCCAGCAGCCCGGGGACTAGCGGGTTCCCAGATACGCAGTATTTT.

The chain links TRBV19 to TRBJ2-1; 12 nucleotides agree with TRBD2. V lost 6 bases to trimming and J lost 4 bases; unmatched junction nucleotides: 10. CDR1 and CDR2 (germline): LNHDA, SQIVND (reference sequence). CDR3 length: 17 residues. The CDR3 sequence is CASRGYGTSGSYNEQFF. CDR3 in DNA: TGTGCCAGTAGGGGTTATGGGACTAGCGGGTCGTACAATGAGCAGTTCTTC.

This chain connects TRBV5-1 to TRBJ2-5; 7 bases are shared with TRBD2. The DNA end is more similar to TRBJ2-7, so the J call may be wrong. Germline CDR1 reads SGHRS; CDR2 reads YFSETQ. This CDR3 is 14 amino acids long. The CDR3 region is CASSRDYLNYEQYF. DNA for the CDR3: TGCGCCAGCAGCCGGGACTACCTCAACTACGAGCAGTACTTC.

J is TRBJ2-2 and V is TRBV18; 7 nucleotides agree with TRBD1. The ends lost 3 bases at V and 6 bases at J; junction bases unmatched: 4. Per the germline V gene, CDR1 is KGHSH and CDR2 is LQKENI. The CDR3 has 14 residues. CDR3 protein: CASSPETGSGELFF. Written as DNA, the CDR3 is TGTGCCAGCTCACCTGAGACAGGGTCCGGGGAGCTGTTTTTT.

The CDR3 is CASSLRAGVVFETQYF. The DNA for the CDR3 is TGTGCCAGCAGTTTAAGGGCCGGGGTGGTGTTCGAGACCCAGTACTTC. The rearrangement uses TRBV27 and TRBJ2-5; weak D call: TRBD2 (5 bases). Trimming removed 2 bases at V and 5 bases at J, with 18 bases between. Germline V CDR1 and CDR2: MNHEY, SMNVEV (reference sequence). CDR3 length equals 16 residues.

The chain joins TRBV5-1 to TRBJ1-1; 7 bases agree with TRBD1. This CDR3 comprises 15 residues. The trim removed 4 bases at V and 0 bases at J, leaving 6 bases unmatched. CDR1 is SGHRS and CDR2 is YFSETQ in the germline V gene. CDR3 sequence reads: CASSDDRVLNTEAFF. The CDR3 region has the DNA TGCGCCAGCAGCGACGACAGGGTCCTGAACACTGAAGCTTTCTTT. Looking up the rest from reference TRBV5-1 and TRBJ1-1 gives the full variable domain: KAGVTQTPRYLIKTRGQQVTLSCSPISGHRSVSWYQQTPGQGLQFLFEYFSETQRNKGNFPGRFSGRQFSNSRSEMNVSTLELGDSALYLCASSDDRVLNTEAFFGQGTRLTVV.

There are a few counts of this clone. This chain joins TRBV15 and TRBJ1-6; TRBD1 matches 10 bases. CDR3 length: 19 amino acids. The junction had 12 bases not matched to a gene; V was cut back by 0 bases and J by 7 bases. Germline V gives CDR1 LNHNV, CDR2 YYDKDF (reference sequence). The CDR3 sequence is CATSRDPKVSGQGNSPLHF. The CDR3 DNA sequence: TGTGCCACCAGCAGAGATCCGAAGGTTTCGGGACAGGGGAATTCACCCCTCCACTTT.

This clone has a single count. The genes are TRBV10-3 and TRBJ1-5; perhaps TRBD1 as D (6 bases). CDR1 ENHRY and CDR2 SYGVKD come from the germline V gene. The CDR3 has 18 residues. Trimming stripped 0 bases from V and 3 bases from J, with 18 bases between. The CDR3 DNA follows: TGTGCCATCAGTGAGTCACGCGGGGGCAGGGGAAACAATCAGCCCCAGCATTTT. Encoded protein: CAISESRGGRGNNQPQHF.

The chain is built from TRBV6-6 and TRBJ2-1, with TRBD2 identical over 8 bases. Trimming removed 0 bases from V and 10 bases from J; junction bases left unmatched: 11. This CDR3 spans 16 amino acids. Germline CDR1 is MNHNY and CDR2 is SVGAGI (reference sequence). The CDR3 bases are TGTGCCAGCAGTTACTCGCCAGGCGGGGGGATTGAAGAGCAGTTCTTC. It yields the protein CASSYSPGGGIEEQFF.

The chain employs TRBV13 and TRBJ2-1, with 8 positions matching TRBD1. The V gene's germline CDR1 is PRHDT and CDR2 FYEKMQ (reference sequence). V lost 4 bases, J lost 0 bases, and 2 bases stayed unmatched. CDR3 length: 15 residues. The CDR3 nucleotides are TGTGCCAGCAGCTGGACAGGGAGCTCCTACAATGAGCAGTTCTTC. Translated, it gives CASSWTGSSYNEQFF. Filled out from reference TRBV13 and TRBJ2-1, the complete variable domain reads AAGVIQSPRHLIKEKRETATLKCYPIPRHDTVYWYQQGPGQDPQFLISFYEKMQSDKGSIPDRFSAQQFSDYHSELNMSSLELGDSALYFCASSWTGSSYNEQFFGPGTRLTVL.

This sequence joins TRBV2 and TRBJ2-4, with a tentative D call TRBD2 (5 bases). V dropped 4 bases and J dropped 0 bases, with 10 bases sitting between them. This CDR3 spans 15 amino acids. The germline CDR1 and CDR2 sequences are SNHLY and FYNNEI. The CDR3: CASSASSIAKNIQYF. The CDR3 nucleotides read TGTGCCAGCAGTGCGTCTAGCATAGCCAAAAACATTCAGTACTTC.

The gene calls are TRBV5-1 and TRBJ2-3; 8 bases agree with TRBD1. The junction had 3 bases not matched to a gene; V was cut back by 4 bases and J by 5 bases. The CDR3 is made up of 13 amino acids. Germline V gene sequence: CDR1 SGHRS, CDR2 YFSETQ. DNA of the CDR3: TGCGCCAGCAGCCCAGGGACAGGAGATACGCAGTATTTT. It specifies CASSPGTGDTQYF.

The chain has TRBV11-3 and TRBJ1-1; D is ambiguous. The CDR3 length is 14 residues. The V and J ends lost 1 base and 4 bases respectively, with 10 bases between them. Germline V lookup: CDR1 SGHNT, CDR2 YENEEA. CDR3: CASSLGPSSTEAFF. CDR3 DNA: TGTGCCAGCAGCTTAGGGCCCTCCAGCACTGAAGCTTTCTTT.

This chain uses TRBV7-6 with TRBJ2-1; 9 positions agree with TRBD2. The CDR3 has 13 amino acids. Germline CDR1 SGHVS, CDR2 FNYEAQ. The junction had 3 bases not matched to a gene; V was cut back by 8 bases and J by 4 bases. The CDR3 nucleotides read TGTGCCAGCGCGGGGGGGCCGTACAATGAGCAGTTCTTC. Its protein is CASAGGPYNEQFF. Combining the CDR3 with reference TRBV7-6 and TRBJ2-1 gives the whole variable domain GAGVSQSPRYKVTKRGQDVALRCDPISGHVSLYWYRQALGQGPEFLTYFNYEAQQDKSGLPNDRFSAERPEGSISTLTIQRTEQRDSAMYRCASAGGPYNEQFFGPGTRLTVL.